The sequence of this T cell receptor (beta chain) was determined in a study of control samples from healthy donors and cancer patients. Libraries were prepared by immunoSEQ multiplex PCR; TCRdb keeps only in-frame clonotypes and omits some of them. The sample includes roughly 120,000 clones, just over 90% seen only once; the top ten take over 1.5%. Germline V lookup: CDR1 SGDLS, CDR2 YYNGEE. V lost 0 bases and J lost 8, with 15 bases in between. This CDR3 spans 15 amino acids. The V and J genes are TRBV9 and TRBJ2-1; a possible D gene is TRBD1 (6 bases). This TCR was sampled from a man aged 50-59 years with head and neck cancer. Sequencing input: PBMCs. CDR3 sequence (DNA): TGTGCCAGCAGCGTAGTTCAGGGGCGAGTGGATGAGCAGTTCTTC. This translates into CASSVVQGRVDEQFF.